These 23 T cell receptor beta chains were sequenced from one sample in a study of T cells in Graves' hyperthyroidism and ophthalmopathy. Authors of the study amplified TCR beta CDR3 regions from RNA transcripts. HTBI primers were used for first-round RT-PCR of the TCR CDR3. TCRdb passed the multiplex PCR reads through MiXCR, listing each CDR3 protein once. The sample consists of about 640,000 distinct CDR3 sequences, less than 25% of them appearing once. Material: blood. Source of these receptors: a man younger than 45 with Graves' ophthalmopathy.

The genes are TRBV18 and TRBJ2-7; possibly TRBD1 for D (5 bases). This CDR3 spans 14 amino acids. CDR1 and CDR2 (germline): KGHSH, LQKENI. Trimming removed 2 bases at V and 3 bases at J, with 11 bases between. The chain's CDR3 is CASSPWAGNYEQYF. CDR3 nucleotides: TGTGCCAGCTCACCATGGGCAGGGAACTACGAGCAGTACTTC.

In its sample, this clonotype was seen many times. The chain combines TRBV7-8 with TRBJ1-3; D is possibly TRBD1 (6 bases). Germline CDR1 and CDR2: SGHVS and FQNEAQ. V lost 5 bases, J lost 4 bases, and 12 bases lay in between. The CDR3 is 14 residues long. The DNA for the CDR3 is TGTGCCAGCAGCGCTCCGGGACAAGGAAACACCATATATTTT. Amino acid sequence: CASSAPGQGNTIYF.

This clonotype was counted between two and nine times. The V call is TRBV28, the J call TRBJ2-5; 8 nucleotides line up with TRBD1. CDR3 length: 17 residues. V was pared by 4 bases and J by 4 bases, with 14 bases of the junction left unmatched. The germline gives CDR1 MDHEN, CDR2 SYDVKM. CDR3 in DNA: TGTGCCAGCAGTTCAGCATTCCGGGACAGGAGTGGAGAGACCCAGTACTTC. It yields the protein CASSSAFRDRSGETQYF.

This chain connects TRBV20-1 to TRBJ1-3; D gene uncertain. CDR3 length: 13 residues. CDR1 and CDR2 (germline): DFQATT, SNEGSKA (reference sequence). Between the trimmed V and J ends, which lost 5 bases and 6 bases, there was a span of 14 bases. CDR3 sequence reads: CSARTGRENTIYF. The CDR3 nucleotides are TGCAGTGCTCGGACGGGGAGGGAAAACACCATATATTTT.

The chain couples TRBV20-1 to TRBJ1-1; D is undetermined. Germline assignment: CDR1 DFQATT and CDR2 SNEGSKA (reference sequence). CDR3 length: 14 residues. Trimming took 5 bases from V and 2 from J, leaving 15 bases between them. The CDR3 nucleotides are TGCAGTGCTGCCTTGCGGCAGCTAAACACTGAAGCTTTCTTT. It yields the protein CSAALRQLNTEAFF.

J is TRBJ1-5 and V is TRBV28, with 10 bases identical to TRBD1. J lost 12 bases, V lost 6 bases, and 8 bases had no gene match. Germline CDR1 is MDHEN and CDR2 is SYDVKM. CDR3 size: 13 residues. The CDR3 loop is CASRGTGDYLQHF. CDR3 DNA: TGTGCCAGCAGGGGGACAGGGGATTATCTCCAGCATTTT.

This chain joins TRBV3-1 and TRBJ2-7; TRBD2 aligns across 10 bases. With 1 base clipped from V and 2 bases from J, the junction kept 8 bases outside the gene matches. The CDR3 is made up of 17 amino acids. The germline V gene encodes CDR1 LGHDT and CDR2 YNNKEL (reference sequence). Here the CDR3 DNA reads TGTGCCAGCAGCCAAGTACCGGGGCTAGCGGGAGCCTACGAGCAGTACTTC. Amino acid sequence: CASSQVPGLAGAYEQYF.

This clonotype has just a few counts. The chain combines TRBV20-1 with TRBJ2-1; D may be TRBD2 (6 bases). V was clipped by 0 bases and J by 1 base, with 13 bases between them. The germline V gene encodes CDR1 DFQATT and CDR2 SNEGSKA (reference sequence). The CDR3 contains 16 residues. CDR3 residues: CSARDSGGGSYNEQFF. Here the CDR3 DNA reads TGCAGTGCTAGAGATAGCGGCGGCGGATCCTACAATGAGCAGTTCTTC.

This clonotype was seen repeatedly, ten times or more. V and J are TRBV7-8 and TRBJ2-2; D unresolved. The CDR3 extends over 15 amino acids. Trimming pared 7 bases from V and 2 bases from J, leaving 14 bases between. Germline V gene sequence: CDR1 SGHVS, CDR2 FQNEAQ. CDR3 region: CASTLIAANTGELFF. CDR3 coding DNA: TGTGCCAGCACGCTAATCGCCGCTAACACCGGGGAGCTGTTTTTT.

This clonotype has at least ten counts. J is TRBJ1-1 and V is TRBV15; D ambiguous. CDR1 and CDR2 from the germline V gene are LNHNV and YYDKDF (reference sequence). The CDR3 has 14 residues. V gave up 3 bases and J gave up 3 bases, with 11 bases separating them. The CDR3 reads CATSRSNGDTEAFF. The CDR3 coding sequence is TGTGCCACCAGCAGGTCGAATGGGGACACTGAAGCTTTCTTT.

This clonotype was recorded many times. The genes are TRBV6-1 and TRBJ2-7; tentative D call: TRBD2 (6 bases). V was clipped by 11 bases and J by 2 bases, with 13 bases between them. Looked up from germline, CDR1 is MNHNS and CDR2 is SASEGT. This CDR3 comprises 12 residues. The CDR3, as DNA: TGTGCCTCCTCCCGGGGGACCTACGAGCAGTACTTC. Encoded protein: CASSRGTYEQYF.

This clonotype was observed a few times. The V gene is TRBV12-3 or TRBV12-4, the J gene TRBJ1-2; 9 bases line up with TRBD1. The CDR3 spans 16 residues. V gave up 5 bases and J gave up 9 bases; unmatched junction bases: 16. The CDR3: CASSISGTGRIDSYTF. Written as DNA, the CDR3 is TGTGCCAGCAGTATCTCCGGGACAGGGAGGATTGATAGCTACACCTTC.

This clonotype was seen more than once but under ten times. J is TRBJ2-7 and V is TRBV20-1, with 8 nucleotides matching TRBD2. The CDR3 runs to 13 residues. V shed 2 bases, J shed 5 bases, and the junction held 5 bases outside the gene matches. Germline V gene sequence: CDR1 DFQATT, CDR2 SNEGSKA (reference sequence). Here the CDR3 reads CSARSGRSDEQYF. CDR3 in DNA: TGCAGTGCTAGAAGCGGGAGAAGCGACGAGCAGTACTTC.

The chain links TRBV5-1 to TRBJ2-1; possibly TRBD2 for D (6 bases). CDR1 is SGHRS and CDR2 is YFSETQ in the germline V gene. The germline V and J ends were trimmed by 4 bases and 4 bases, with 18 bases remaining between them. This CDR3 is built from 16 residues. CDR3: CASSVGTPNSYNEQFF. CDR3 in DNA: TGCGCCAGCAGCGTCGGGACTCCAAACTCGTACAATGAGCAGTTCTTC.

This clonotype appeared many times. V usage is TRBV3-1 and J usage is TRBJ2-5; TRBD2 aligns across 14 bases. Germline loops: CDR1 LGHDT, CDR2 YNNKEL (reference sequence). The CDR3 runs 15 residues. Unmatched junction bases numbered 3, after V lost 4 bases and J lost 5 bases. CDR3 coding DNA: TGTGCCAGCAGCCTGCGGACTAGCGGGAGGGAGACCCAGTACTTC. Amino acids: CASSLRTSGRETQYF.

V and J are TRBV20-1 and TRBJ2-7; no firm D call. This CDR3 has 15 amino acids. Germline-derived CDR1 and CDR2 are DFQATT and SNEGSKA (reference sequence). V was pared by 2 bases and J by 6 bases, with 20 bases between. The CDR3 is CSARSLFADRLEQYF. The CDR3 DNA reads TGCAGTGCTAGATCGCTTTTCGCGGACCGGCTCGAGCAGTACTTC.

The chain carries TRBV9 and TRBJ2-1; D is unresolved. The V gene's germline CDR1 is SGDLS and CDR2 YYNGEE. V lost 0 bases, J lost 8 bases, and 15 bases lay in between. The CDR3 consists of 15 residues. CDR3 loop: CASSVAPSASDEQFF. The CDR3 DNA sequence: TGTGCCAGCAGCGTAGCCCCCAGCGCTTCGGATGAGCAGTTCTTC.

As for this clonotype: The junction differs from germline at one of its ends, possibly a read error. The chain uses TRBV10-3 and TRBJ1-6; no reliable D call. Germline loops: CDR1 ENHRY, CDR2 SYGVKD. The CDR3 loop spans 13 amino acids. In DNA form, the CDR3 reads TGTGCCATCGGTGAGTCGTTTGGTTCACCCCTCCACTTT. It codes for CAIGESFGSPLHF.

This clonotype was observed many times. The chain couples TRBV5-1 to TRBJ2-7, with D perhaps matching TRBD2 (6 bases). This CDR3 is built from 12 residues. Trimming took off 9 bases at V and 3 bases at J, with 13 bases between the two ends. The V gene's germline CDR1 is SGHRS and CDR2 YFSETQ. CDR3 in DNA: TGCGCCACCCACAACGGGAGCTACGAGCAGTACTTC. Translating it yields CATHNGSYEQYF.

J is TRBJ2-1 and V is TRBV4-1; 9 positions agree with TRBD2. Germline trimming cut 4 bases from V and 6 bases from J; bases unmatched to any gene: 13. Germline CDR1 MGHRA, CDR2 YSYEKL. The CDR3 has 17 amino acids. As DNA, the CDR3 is TGCGCCAGCAGCCCCCTTCTAGCGGGATTGGCCCTCAATGAGCAGTTCTTC. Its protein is CASSPLLAGLALNEQFF.

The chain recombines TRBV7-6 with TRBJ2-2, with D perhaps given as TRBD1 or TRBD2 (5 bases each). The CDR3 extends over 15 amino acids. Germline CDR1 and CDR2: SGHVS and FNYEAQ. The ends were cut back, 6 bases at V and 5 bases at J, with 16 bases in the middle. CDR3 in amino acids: CASRPGRHPTGELFF. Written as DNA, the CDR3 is TGTGCCAGCAGGCCGGGACGGCACCCTACCGGGGAGCTGTTTTTT.

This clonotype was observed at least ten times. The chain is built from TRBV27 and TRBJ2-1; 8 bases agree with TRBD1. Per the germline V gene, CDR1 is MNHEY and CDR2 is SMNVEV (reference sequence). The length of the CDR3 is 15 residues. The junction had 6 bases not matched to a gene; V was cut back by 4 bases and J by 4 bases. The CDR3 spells CASSSGQGQYNEQFF. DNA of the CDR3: TGTGCCAGCAGTTCTGGACAGGGCCAATACAATGAGCAGTTCTTC.

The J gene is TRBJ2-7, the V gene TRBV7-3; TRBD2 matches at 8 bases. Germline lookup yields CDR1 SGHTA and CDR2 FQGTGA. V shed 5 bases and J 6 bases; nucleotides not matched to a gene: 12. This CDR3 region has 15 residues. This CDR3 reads CASSPEPGGHGEQYF. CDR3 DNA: TGTGCCAGCAGCCCCGAGCCGGGAGGGCATGGCGAGCAGTACTTC.